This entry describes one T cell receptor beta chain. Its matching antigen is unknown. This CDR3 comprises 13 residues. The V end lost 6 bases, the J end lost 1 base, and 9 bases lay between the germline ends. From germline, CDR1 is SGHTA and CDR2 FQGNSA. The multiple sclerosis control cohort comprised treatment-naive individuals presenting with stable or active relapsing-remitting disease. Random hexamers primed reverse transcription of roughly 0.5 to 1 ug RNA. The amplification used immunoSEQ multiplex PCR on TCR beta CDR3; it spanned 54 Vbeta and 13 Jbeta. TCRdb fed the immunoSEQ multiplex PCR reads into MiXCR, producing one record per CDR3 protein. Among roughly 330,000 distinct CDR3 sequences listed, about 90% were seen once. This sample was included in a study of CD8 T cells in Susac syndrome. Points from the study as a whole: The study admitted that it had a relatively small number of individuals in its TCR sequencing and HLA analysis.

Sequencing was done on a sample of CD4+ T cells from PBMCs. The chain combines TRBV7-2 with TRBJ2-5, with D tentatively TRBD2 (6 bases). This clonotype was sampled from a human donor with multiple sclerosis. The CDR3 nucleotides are TGTGCCAGCAGGGGGGGTTTCCAAGAGACCCAGTACTTC. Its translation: CASRGGFQETQYF.